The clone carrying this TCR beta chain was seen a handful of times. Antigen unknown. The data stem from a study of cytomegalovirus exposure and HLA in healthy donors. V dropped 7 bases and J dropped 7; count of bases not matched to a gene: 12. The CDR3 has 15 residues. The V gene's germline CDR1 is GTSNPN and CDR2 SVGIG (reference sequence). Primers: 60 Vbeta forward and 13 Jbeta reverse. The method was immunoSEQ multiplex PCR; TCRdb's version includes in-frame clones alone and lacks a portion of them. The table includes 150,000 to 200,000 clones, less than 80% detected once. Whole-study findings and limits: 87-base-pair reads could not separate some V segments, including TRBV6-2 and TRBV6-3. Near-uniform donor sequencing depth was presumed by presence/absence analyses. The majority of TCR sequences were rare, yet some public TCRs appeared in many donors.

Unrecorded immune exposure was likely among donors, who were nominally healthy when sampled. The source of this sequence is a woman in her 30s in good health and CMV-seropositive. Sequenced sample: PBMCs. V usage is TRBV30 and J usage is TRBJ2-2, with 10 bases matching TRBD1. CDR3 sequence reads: CASSRDRGRSGELFF. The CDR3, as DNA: TGTGCCTCGTCCCGGGACAGGGGTAGGAGCGGGGAGCTGTTTTTT.